Presented here are 32 T cell receptor beta chains from one specimen sequenced in a study of blood T cell repertoires in COVID-19. Sequencing was performed with immunoSEQ multiplex PCR; in TCRdb, only in-frame clones are kept and a portion is missing. The repertoire holds about 200,000 clones, with 86% as singletons. Sequencing was performed on PBMCs or T cells enriched from blood (not recorded which). These TCRs come from a middle-aged man with acute COVID-19.

The rearrangement joins TRBV2 to TRBJ1-6; no clear D. Germline CDR1 and CDR2: SNHLY and FYNNEI. V gave up 8 bases and J gave up 14 bases, with 16 bases separating them. CDR3 length: 12 amino acids. The CDR3 spells CASRVGPLALHF. In DNA, the CDR3 is TGTGCCAGCCGTGTTGGGCCTTTGGCCCTCCACTTT.

The sample holds one count of this clone. The chain carries TRBV11-2 and TRBJ1-5; D remains unclear. In germline, CDR1 is SGHAT, CDR2 FQNNGV. CDR3 length: 15 residues. Trimming cost V 1 base and J 0 bases, with 7 bases left between them. In nucleotides, the CDR3 is TGTGCCAGCAGCTTAGTGCTGGCTAGCAATCAGCCCCAGCATTTT. Amino acid sequence: CASSLVLASNQPQHF.

The chain links TRBV11-2 to TRBJ2-1, with 9 bases fitting TRBD2. Germline CDR1 and CDR2: SGHAT and FQNNGV. CDR3 size: 15 residues. V trimming: 10 bases; J trimming: 8 bases; junction bases outside the gene matches: 15. The CDR3 sequence: CATQGRGGRADEQFF. For the CDR3, the DNA is TGTGCCACGCAAGGACGGGGCGGGAGGGCCGATGAGCAGTTCTTC. The full variable domain, its missing parts supplied by reference TRBV11-2 and TRBJ2-1, is EAGVAQSPRYKIIEKRQSVAFWCNPISGHATLYWYQQILGQGPKLLIQFQNNGVVDDSQLPKDRFSAERLKGVDSTLKIQPAKLEDSAVYLCATQGRGGRADEQFFGPGTRLTVL.

This chain joins TRBV28 and TRBJ2-5; TRBD1 is a possible D gene (6 bases). The V end lost 2 bases, the J end lost 5 bases, and 9 bases lay between the germline ends. Germline CDR1 is MDHEN and CDR2 is SYDVKM. This CDR3 is built from 13 residues. This chain's CDR3 is CASSLNRDETQYF. CDR3 coding DNA: TGTGCCAGCAGTTTAAACAGGGACGAGACCCAGTACTTC.

The chain links TRBV2 to TRBJ1-5, with 9 bases lining up with TRBD1. Germline trimming cut 6 bases from V and 4 bases from J; bases unmatched to any gene: 7. CDR1 is SNHLY, CDR2 FYNNEI, per germline. The CDR3 consists of 15 residues. The chain's CDR3 is CASRVWGQGNQPQHF. In DNA form, the CDR3 reads TGTGCCAGCAGGGTTTGGGGACAGGGTAATCAGCCCCAGCATTTT.

The count of this clone is one. CDR3 sequence: CASSRGGQGAEAFF. The CDR3 nucleotides read TGCGCCAGCAGCCGGGGAGGACAGGGCGCTGAAGCTTTCTTT. The rearrangement joins TRBV4-3 to TRBJ1-1, with 8 bases aligning to TRBD1. The CDR3 sequence is 14 residues long. Trimming removed 4 bases from V and 6 bases from J; junction bases left unmatched: 7. Germline values: CDR1 LGHNA, CDR2 YSLEER.

CDR3 protein: CASRPDSPSGNTIYF. The CDR3 nucleotides read TGTGCCAGCAGGCCTGACAGTCCCTCTGGAAACACCATATATTTT. The chain has TRBV5-5 and TRBJ1-3, with D maybe TRBD1 (5 bases). The CDR3 runs 15 residues. CDR1 is SGHKS, CDR2 YYEKEE, per germline (reference sequence). V was clipped by 5 bases and J by 0 bases, with 12 bases between them.

The chain links TRBV5-1 to TRBJ1-1; no clear D gene. This CDR3 has 14 residues. Trimming removed 4 bases at V and 1 base at J, with 11 bases between. Looked up from germline, CDR1 is SGHRS and CDR2 is YFSETQ. In DNA form, the CDR3 reads TGCGCCAGCAGCCCAGGAGGGCGGAACACTGAAGCTTTCTTT. This codes for CASSPGGRNTEAFF.

This clone has just a few counts. Additional DNA sequences in this sample encode the identical CDR3. This chain links TRBV6-5 with TRBJ2-7; 9 bases line up with TRBD1. Unmatched junction bases numbered 3, after V lost 5 bases and J lost 4 bases. Germline values: CDR1 MNHEY, CDR2 SVGAGI. The CDR3 contains 13 residues. The CDR3 region is CASSPGTGYEQYF. The CDR3 DNA reads TGTGCCAGCAGTCCAGGGACAGGGTACGAGCAGTACTTC.

This chain connects TRBV11-2 to TRBJ2-1; D is ambiguous. The V end was cut by 5 bases, the J end by 10 bases, with 18 bases between. The CDR3 totals 14 residues. Germline V gives CDR1 SGHAT, CDR2 FQNNGV. The DNA for the CDR3 is TGTGCCAGCAGCCCCCCCCCTTTGAACATAGAGCAGTTCTTC. This translates into CASSPPPLNIEQFF.

V is TRBV4-1 and J is TRBJ1-1; tentative D call: TRBD1 (6 bases). Germline V gene sequence: CDR1 MGHRA, CDR2 YSYEKL. With 5 bases removed from V and 8 bases from J, the gap between germline ends came to 18 bases. The CDR3 spans 14 residues. The CDR3 DNA is TGCGCCAGCAGCGCGATGCTTTTTGGGACAGAAGCTTTCTTT. Translated, it gives CASSAMLFGTEAFF.

The chain is built from TRBV11-2 and TRBJ2-5; a possible D gene is TRBD1 (5 bases). Trimming pared 7 bases from V and 5 bases from J, leaving 8 bases between. Germline V lookup: CDR1 SGHAT, CDR2 FQNNGV. CDR3 size: 11 residues. The CDR3, as DNA: TGTGCCAGCACCCCAGGGGAGACCCAGTACTTC. It codes for CASTPGETQYF.

The V and J genes are TRBV28 and TRBJ2-7; D is possibly TRBD1 (6 bases). The length of the CDR3 is 16 residues. V was cut by 5 bases and J by 3 bases, with 20 bases left in between. Germline CDR1 reads MDHEN; CDR2 reads SYDVKM. The CDR3 DNA reads as TGTGCCAGCAGTCCAAGTTGGGGGCCCGATATCTACGAGCAGTACTTC. This codes for CASSPSWGPDIYEQYF.

The chain joins TRBV5-1 to TRBJ2-1; D remains unclear. V was cut by 2 bases and J by 5 bases, with 5 bases left in between. The CDR3 covers 12 residues. Per the germline V gene, CDR1 is SGHRS and CDR2 is YFSETQ. The CDR3 loop reads CASSLYDNEQFF. The CDR3 DNA sequence: TGCGCCAGCAGCTTATATGACAATGAGCAGTTCTTC.

The V and J genes are TRBV10-3 and TRBJ2-7, with 13 bases aligning to TRBD2. With V trimmed by 4 bases and J by 3 bases, 3 bases remained unmatched. Germline values: CDR1 ENHRY, CDR2 SYGVKD. The CDR3 runs 15 residues. For the CDR3, the DNA is TGTGCCATCAGTGGGACTAGCGGGAGACTCTACGAGCAGTACTTC. Translating gives CAISGTSGRLYEQYF.

The chain recombines TRBV27 with TRBJ2-5, with no clear D. The CDR3 consists of 13 residues. Trimming cost V 0 bases and J 7 bases, with 9 bases left between them. Per germline, CDR1 MNHEY and CDR2 SMNVEV (reference sequence). As DNA, the CDR3 is TGTGCCAGCAGTTTATCCCCTACCCGGACCCAGTACTTC. It translates to CASSLSPTRTQYF.

V gene TRBV3-1 (or the pseudogene TRBV3-2) combines with J gene TRBJ2-7, with D perhaps matching TRBD1 (6 bases). The germline V gene has CDR1 LGHDT and CDR2 YNNKEL (reference sequence). V was pared by 1 base and J by 0 bases, with 16 bases between. The CDR3 spans 17 residues. CDR3 amino acids: CASSQGRGQSSSYEQYF. The CDR3, as DNA: TGTGCCAGCAGCCAAGGTCGAGGACAGTCTAGCTCCTACGAGCAGTACTTC.

The chain couples TRBV12-3 or TRBV12-4 to TRBJ1-1, with D unresolved. Between the trimmed V and J ends, which lost 3 bases and 5 bases, there was a span of 10 bases. The length of the CDR3 is 13 residues. CDR3 residues: CASSLREGTEAFF. The CDR3 DNA is TGTGCCAGCAGTTTGAGGGAGGGAACTGAAGCTTTCTTT.

The chain is built from TRBV27 and TRBJ2-3; 7 bases match TRBD1. This CDR3 spans 15 amino acids. With 5 bases clipped from V and 4 bases from J, the junction kept 9 bases outside the gene matches. Germline V CDR1 and CDR2: MNHEY, SMNVEV (reference sequence). The CDR3 loop reads CASSPTGRTADTQYF. CDR3 nucleotide sequence: TGTGCCAGCAGTCCGACAGGGCGAACCGCAGATACGCAGTATTTT.

A note on this clone: Additional DNA sequences in this sample encode the identical CDR3. The rearrangement links TRBV7-8 to TRBJ2-7; 14 bases are shared with TRBD2. The germline CDR1 and CDR2 sequences are SGHVS and FQNEAQ. V dropped 5 bases and J dropped 6; count of bases not matched to a gene: 3. This CDR3 contains 14 residues. The DNA of the CDR3 is TGTGCCAGCAGCCTGGGACTAGCGGGAGCCGAGCAGTACTTC. Translation: CASSLGLAGAEQYF.

The chain couples TRBV10-2 to TRBJ2-3; 7 bases agree with TRBD1. This CDR3 is built from 14 residues. The J segment lost 5 bases and the V segment lost 3 bases, leaving 5 bases of the junction unmatched. The germline gives CDR1 WSHSY, CDR2 SAAADI. The DNA of the CDR3 is TGCGCCAGCAGTGAAGACAGGGTTCAAGATACGCAGTATTTT. Translated, it gives CASSEDRVQDTQYF.

The chain joins TRBV5-1 to TRBJ1-1, with D uncertain. Germline V gene lookup returns CDR1 SGHRS and CDR2 YFSETQ. The CDR3 extends over 15 amino acids. Trimming removed 2 bases from V and 5 bases from J, with 16 bases in between. For the CDR3, the DNA is TGCGCCAGCAGCTTCCAAACCGCCATGCGAACTGAAGCTTTCTTT. Its translation: CASSFQTAMRTEAFF.

The rearrangement links TRBV5-5 to TRBJ1-1; D is possibly TRBD1 (6 bases). The V end lost 3 bases, the J end lost 6 bases, and 15 bases lay between the germline ends. The CDR3 is 14 residues long. Germline CDR1 reads SGHKS; CDR2 reads YYEKEE (reference sequence). This CDR3 reads CASSWRGAVPEAFF. The CDR3 bases are TGTGCCAGCAGCTGGCGGGGGGCAGTCCCTGAAGCTTTCTTT.

This chain uses TRBV19 with TRBJ2-5, with D possibly TRBD1 on 5 matching bases. Germline values: CDR1 LNHDA, CDR2 SQIVND (reference sequence). Deletions cut 4 bases from V and 4 bases from J, with 13 bases between. The CDR3 is 14 amino acids. The CDR3 loop is CASSKNTGGETQYF. The CDR3 bases are TGTGCCAGTAGTAAAAATACAGGCGGAGAGACCCAGTACTTC.

This clone was detected only once. The chain employs TRBV5-1 and TRBJ2-5, with 7 bases identical to TRBD1. Germline assignment: CDR1 SGHRS and CDR2 YFSETQ. The CDR3 sequence is 13 residues long. V lost 2 bases, J lost 5 bases, and 3 bases stayed unmatched. CDR3 coding DNA: TGCGCCAGCAGCTTTGGACAGGCTGAGACCCAGTACTTC. Translating it yields CASSFGQAETQYF.

This CDR3 reads CASRPLAGGSNEQFF. The CDR3 DNA reads TGTGCCAGCAGACCACTAGCGGGAGGCTCCAATGAGCAGTTCTTC. The rearrangement links TRBV6-5 to TRBJ2-1, with 12 bases that match TRBD2. CDR1 and CDR2 from the germline V gene are MNHEY and SVGAGI. The length of the CDR3 is 15 residues. Unmatched junction bases numbered 6, after V lost 6 bases and J lost 6 bases.

V is TRBV19 and J is TRBJ2-1; 8 positions match TRBD2. The V gene end was trimmed by 3 bases and the J gene end by 8 bases; junction bases not matched to a gene: 9. The CDR3 totals 15 residues. Germline assignment: CDR1 LNHDA and CDR2 SQIVND (reference sequence). CDR3: CASSIGSSGSYEQFF. The CDR3 nucleotides read TGTGCCAGTAGTATCGGGTCAAGCGGGAGCTATGAGCAGTTCTTC.

The chain uses TRBV9 and TRBJ1-5, with 9 bases fitting TRBD1. V dropped 4 bases and J dropped 3; count of bases not matched to a gene: 5. Looked up from germline, CDR1 is SGDLS and CDR2 is YYNGEE. The CDR3 is 15 amino acids. This chain's CDR3 is CASSSRDRANQPQHF. The CDR3 nucleotides are TGTGCCAGCAGCTCCCGGGACAGGGCCAATCAGCCCCAGCATTTT.

The chain recombines TRBV30 with TRBJ2-7; TRBD2 matches 12 bases. The CDR3 consists of 14 residues. Germline values: CDR1 GTSNPN, CDR2 SVGIG (reference sequence). Trimming at V came to 2 bases and at J to 2 bases, leaving 1 base not matched to a gene. Here the CDR3 reads CAWSRLAGAYEQYF. As DNA, the CDR3 is TGTGCCTGGAGTCGACTAGCGGGAGCCTACGAGCAGTACTTC.

This clone was counted a few times. The same CDR3 arises from other DNA sequences in this sample as well. The CDR3 nucleotides are TGTGCCAGCAGCTCTAGCACTAGCACAGATACGCAGTATTTT. Translation gives CASSSSTSTDTQYF. The chain couples TRBV7-3 to TRBJ2-3; D may be TRBD2 (5 bases). Trimming stripped 4 bases from V and 0 bases from J, with 8 bases between. The CDR3 loop spans 14 amino acids. CDR1 and CDR2 (germline): SGHTA, FQGTGA.

This chain uses TRBV4-2 with TRBJ1-6, with 9 positions matching TRBD1. Germline CDR1 is LGHNA and CDR2 is YNFKEQ. Unmatched junction bases numbered 13, after V lost 1 base and J lost 9 bases. The CDR3 contains 18 residues. This CDR3 is CASSQGGRPGQGPSPLHF. In nucleotides, the CDR3 is TGTGCCAGCAGCCAAGGGGGACGCCCGGGACAGGGACCTTCACCCCTCCACTTT.

The chain couples TRBV20-1 to TRBJ2-3; 13 bases agree with TRBD2. The V gene end was trimmed by 3 bases and the J gene end by 4 bases; junction bases not matched to a gene: 16. Germline V lookup: CDR1 DFQATT, CDR2 SNEGSKA (reference sequence). The CDR3 covers 19 residues. The CDR3 region is CSASVRTSGSGGLSDTQYF. The CDR3 nucleotides are TGCAGTGCTAGTGTCCGGACTAGCGGGAGTGGGGGGTTATCAGATACGCAGTATTTT.